The entry that follows covers one TCR beta chain sequence. The antigen is unknown. This record belongs to a study of beta chain features in type 1 diabetes. Background on the study: No patient-donor differences in age, gender, total cells or subset yield. Study conclusions and caveats: In all four CD4+ subsets, TCRB CDR3 length was significantly, moderately reduced in type 1 diabetes.

Trimming at V came to 2 bases and at J to 7 bases, leaving 5 bases not matched to a gene. CDR1 is LGHNA and CDR2 is YSLEER in the germline V gene. The CDR3 spans 15 residues. The collection from each donor was one heparinised blood draw averaging about 116 mL. Sorting that relied on CD45RO/CCR7/CD25/CD127/CD95/CD27 yielded CD4+ naive, central memory, regulatory and stem cell-like memory cells. The study reverse transcribed the entire isolated RNA, so it sequenced expressed TCRB transcripts. Produced via immunoSEQ multiplex PCR; TCRdb's table is partial and in-frame only. The sample lists about 350,000 clones, around 20% occurring once.

The TCR sequence derives from a woman under 30 in good health. What was sequenced was naive CD4+ T cells from blood. The chain links TRBV4-3 to TRBJ1-5; TRBD1 matches 10 bases. CDR3: CASSQSRDRGQPQHF. As DNA, the CDR3 is TGCGCCAGCAGCCAATCCCGGGACAGGGGCCAGCCCCAGCATTTT.